This entry lists 22 T cell receptor beta chains sequenced from one sample in a study of control samples from healthy donors and cancer patients. Here immunoSEQ multiplex PCR was the method, and the copy in TCRdb shows in-frame clones only, minus some. Of about 30,000 clones listed, 91% are singletons. Sequenced material: PBMCs. All receptors derive from a man aged 50 to 59 with lung cancer.

V usage is TRBV7-9 and J usage is TRBJ1-6; no clear D. Germline values: CDR1 SEHNR, CDR2 FQNEAQ (reference sequence). The CDR3 has 12 amino acids. V lost 5 bases and J lost 5, with 4 bases in between. The CDR3 region has the DNA TGTGCCAGCAGCCGGCATAATTCACCCCTCCACTTT. Translated, it gives CASSRHNSPLHF.

This clone has just one count. The chain has TRBV14 and TRBJ1-6; TRBD1 aligns across 12 bases. V gave up 4 bases and J gave up 3 bases; unmatched junction bases: 7. The CDR3 has 18 residues. Germline CDR1 reads SGHDN; CDR2 reads FVKESK. CDR3 bases: TGTGCCAGCAGCCTTCGGGACAGGGGGCACCTCTATAATTCACCCCTCCACTTT. Translation: CASSLRDRGHLYNSPLHF.

The chain combines TRBV11-2 with TRBJ2-3, with 15 positions matching TRBD2. Trimming cost V 5 bases and J 2 bases; bases outside gene matches: 5. In germline, CDR1 is SGHAT, CDR2 FQNNGV. This CDR3 spans 17 amino acids. In nucleotides, the CDR3 is TGTGCCAGCAGCCCAGGGACTAGCGGGGGGCTCACAGATACGCAGTATTTT. This gives the protein CASSPGTSGGLTDTQYF.

V is TRBV7-9 and J is TRBJ2-4; D uncertain. V was trimmed by 1 base and J by 0 bases, leaving 7 bases between them. The CDR3 sequence is 15 residues long. Germline CDR1 SEHNR, CDR2 FQNEAQ (reference sequence). CDR3 protein: CASSLGSIAKNIQYF. The CDR3, as DNA: TGTGCCAGCAGCTTAGGATCCATAGCCAAAAACATTCAGTACTTC.

Notes on this clone: Other DNA variants within this sample encode the same CDR3. This chain uses TRBV10-3 with TRBJ2-2; D gene uncertain. The CDR3 has 14 amino acids. V lost 4 bases to trimming and J lost 5 bases, with 11 bases between them. Germline V CDR1 and CDR2: ENHRY, SYGVKD. The CDR3 reads CAISGLMGTGELFF. The DNA for the CDR3 is TGTGCCATCAGTGGGCTGATGGGGACCGGGGAGCTGTTTTTT.

V usage is TRBV19 and J usage is TRBJ2-1, with D hard to call. Germline assignment: CDR1 LNHDA and CDR2 SQIVND (reference sequence). This CDR3 has 11 residues. Trimming left V 5 bases short and J 3 bases short, with 2 bases between. The CDR3 nucleotides are TGTGCCAGTAGTGACTACAATGAGCAGTTCTTC. Translation gives CASSDYNEQFF.

The chain links TRBV9 to TRBJ2-3; no reliable D call. CDR3 length: 17 amino acids. Germline V lookup: CDR1 SGDLS, CDR2 YYNGEE. V lost 3 bases and J 0 bases, leaving 17 bases between the germline ends. CDR3 nucleotides: TGTGCCAGCAGCGGATACCCTCGGGTGGATAGCACAGATACGCAGTATTTT. Translation gives CASSGYPRVDSTDTQYF. Filled out from reference TRBV9 and TRBJ2-3, the complete variable domain reads DSGVTQTPKHLITATGQRVTLRCSPRSGDLSVYWYQQSLDQGLQFLIQYYNGEERAKGNILERFSAQQFPDLHSELNLSSLELGDSALYFCASSGYPRVDSTDTQYFGPGTRLTVL.

The genes are TRBV6-5 and TRBJ2-1, with 7 bases matching TRBD2. After removal of 5 bases from V and 10 bases from J, the junction contained 14 bases not matched to a gene. Germline V lookup: CDR1 MNHEY, CDR2 SVGAGI. CDR3 length equals 15 residues. The CDR3 reads CASSPREEGSSEQFF. The CDR3 DNA reads as TGTGCCAGCAGTCCCCGGGAGGAGGGGTCATCAGAGCAGTTCTTC.

The V call is TRBV7-9, the J call TRBJ1-5; D uncertain. V shed 5 bases and J shed 2 bases, with 13 bases lying between them. Per the germline V gene, CDR1 is SEHNR and CDR2 is FQNEAQ (reference sequence). The CDR3 has 15 amino acids. The CDR3 DNA follows: TGTGCCAGCAGCCTGGCCGTGGGTGGCAATCAGCCCCAGCATTTT. This codes for CASSLAVGGNQPQHF. Full variable domain (missing parts from reference TRBV7-9 and TRBJ1-5): DTGVSQNPRHKITKRGQNVTFRCDPISEHNRLYWYRQTLGQGPEFLTYFQNEAQLEKSRLLSDRFSAERPKGSFSTLEIQRTEQGDSAMYLCASSLAVGGNQPQHFGDGTRLSIL.

CDR3 bases: TGTGCCAGCAGCTACAGCGGGGTGAACAATGAGCAGTTCTTC. As protein: CASSYSGVNNEQFF. The chain uses TRBV7-3 and TRBJ2-1; 7 nucleotides line up with TRBD2. Germline V gives CDR1 SGHTA, CDR2 FQGTGA. The CDR3 has 14 amino acids. Trimming removed 4 bases from V and 5 bases from J; junction bases left unmatched: 5. The variable domain in full, completed from reference TRBV7-3 and TRBJ2-1, reads GAGVSQTPSNKVTEKGKYVELRCDPISGHTALYWYRQSLGQGPEFLIYFQGTGAADDSGLPNDRFFAVRPEGSVSTLKIQRTERGDSAVYLCASSYSGVNNEQFFGPGTRLTVL.

Of note for this clone: A read error may produce the germline difference seen at one junction end. This chain uses TRBV11-3 with TRBJ2-1; D call uncertain. This CDR3 has 15 amino acids. Looked up from germline, CDR1 is SGHNT and CDR2 is YENEEA. The CDR3 here is CASSSQSASHNEQFF. CDR3 coding DNA: TGTGCCAGCAGCTCCCAGTCTGCCTCCCACAATGAGCAGTTCTTC.

This sequence joins TRBV5-4 and TRBJ2-3; 9 nucleotides line up with TRBD2. The CDR3 is 20 amino acids. Germline V lookup: CDR1 SGHNT, CDR2 YYREEE (reference sequence). CDR3 sequence (DNA): TGTCCCACCAGCCCGCCGGTGGGGGCGGGGGGGAGGACTCGCACAGATACGCAGTATTTT. Translating it yields CPTSPPVGAGGRTRTDTQYF.

The chain couples TRBV19 to TRBJ1-5, with D possibly being TRBD1 (6 bases). The V gene's germline CDR1 is LNHDA and CDR2 SQIVND (reference sequence). The length of the CDR3 is 14 residues. Trimming left V 6 bases short and J 4 bases short, with 13 bases between. CDR3 bases: TGTGCCAGTAGGATGACAGGTGTAAATCAGCCCCAGCATTTT. Translated, it gives CASRMTGVNQPQHF.

V is TRBV6-2 or TRBV6-3 and J is TRBJ2-7; 11 positions match TRBD1. The germline V gene has CDR1 MNHEY and CDR2 SVGEGT. With 5 bases clipped from V and 5 bases from J, the junction kept 2 bases outside the gene matches. There are 13 residues in the CDR3. In DNA form, the CDR3 reads TGTGCCAGCAGTAGGACAGGGGGCAACGAGCAGTACTTC. Translated: CASSRTGGNEQYF.

The chain carries TRBV11-2 and TRBJ2-7; D gene uncertain. The length of the CDR3 is 12 residues. Germline V gives CDR1 SGHAT, CDR2 FQNNGV. V lost 4 bases and J lost 7, with 11 bases in between. The CDR3 reads CASSWPGGEQYF. The DNA for the CDR3 is TGTGCCAGCAGCTGGCCAGGTGGAGAGCAGTACTTC.

As DNA, the CDR3 is TGTGCCAGCAGCCTATTGGACAGTCGGGAAGAGACCCAGTACTTC. Its protein product is CASSLLDSREETQYF. The V gene is TRBV7-9, the J gene TRBJ2-5, with D perhaps TRBD1 (6 bases). This CDR3 comprises 15 residues. Germline CDR1 and CDR2: SEHNR and FQNEAQ (reference sequence). V was clipped by 5 bases and J by 3 bases, with 16 bases between them. Looking up the rest from reference TRBV7-9 and TRBJ2-5 gives the full variable domain: DTGVSQNPRHKITKRGQNVTFRCDPISEHNRLYWYRQTLGQGPEFLTYFQNEAQLEKSRLLSDRFSAERPKGSFSTLEIQRTEQGDSAMYLCASSLLDSREETQYFGPGTRLLVL.

The rearrangement joins TRBV3-1 (or the pseudogene TRBV3-2) to TRBJ2-3, with 9 bases matching TRBD2. This CDR3 spans 16 amino acids. V lost 0 bases and J lost 5; bases outside the gene matches: 6. Germline CDR1 and CDR2: LGHDT and YNNKEL (reference sequence). The DNA for the CDR3 is TGTGCCAGCAGCCAAGAAGGCGGGGGGGCCAGAGATACGCAGTATTTT. Amino acid sequence: CASSQEGGGARDTQYF.

The rearrangement uses TRBV6-1 and TRBJ1-4, with 7 bases that match TRBD1. CDR3 length: 14 residues. Germline loops: CDR1 MNHNS, CDR2 SASEGT. V dropped 1 base and J dropped 7; count of bases not matched to a gene: 3. CDR3 in amino acids: CASSEGQGREKLFF. DNA for the CDR3: TGTGCCAGCAGTGAAGGACAGGGACGTGAAAAACTGTTTTTT.

The chain combines TRBV28 with TRBJ1-6; perhaps TRBD1 as D (5 bases). CDR3 length: 16 residues. V shed 3 bases and J shed 7 bases, with 16 bases lying between them. Germline loops: CDR1 MDHEN, CDR2 SYDVKM. The CDR3 sequence is CASSFPQGGGNSPLHF. DNA for the CDR3: TGTGCCAGCAGTTTCCCCCAGGGTGGGGGAAATTCACCCCTCCACTTT.

There are a few counts of this clone. The chain is built from TRBV6-2 or TRBV6-3 and TRBJ1-1; no clear D. Trimming left V 2 bases short and J 7 bases short, with 8 bases between. Germline V gene sequence: CDR1 MNHEY, CDR2 SVGEGT. The length of the CDR3 is 12 residues. CDR3 residues: CASSYAGLEAFF. DNA of the CDR3: TGTGCCAGCAGTTACGCAGGACTTGAAGCTTTCTTT.

The chain carries TRBV9 and TRBJ2-1, with 9 bases fitting TRBD1. With V trimmed by 0 bases and J by 3 bases, 4 bases remained unmatched. Germline V gives CDR1 SGDLS, CDR2 YYNGEE. This CDR3 comprises 16 residues. The CDR3 region has the DNA TGTGCCAGCAGCGTAGGGGACAGGGTGGACTACAATGAGCAGTTCTTC. This gives the protein CASSVGDRVDYNEQFF.

This clone was seen a few times. The chain employs TRBV7-6 and TRBJ1-1; no clear D. V lost 3 bases and J lost 4, with 12 bases in between. Germline V gene data show CDR1 as SGHVS and CDR2 as FNYEAQ. The CDR3 consists of 14 residues. In nucleotides, the CDR3 is TGTGCCAGCAGCTTTCGACCGGACGGCACTGAAGCTTTCTTT. Translation: CASSFRPDGTEAFF.